The TCR beta chain described here comes from a study of shared clonotypes between healthy human individuals. Study at large: Per-donor plates numbered three CD4 naive, three CD4 memory, two CD8 naive and one CD8 memory.

TCRdb's copy holds only in-frame clones and misses some; the assay was immunoSEQ multiplex PCR. The sample carries 850,000 to 1,200,000 clones, about 75% recorded once. V lost 0 bases and J lost 8, with 13 bases in between. This CDR3 contains 14 residues. Germline V gives CDR1 SGHAT, CDR2 FQNNGV. The receptor's source is a man in his late teens or twenties in good health. The chain has TRBV11-2 and TRBJ1-2; D ambiguous. The source material was memory CD4+ T cells sorted from blood. Subset given: CD45RA-negative fraction. The CDR3: CASSLDSTVKGYTF. DNA for the CDR3: TGTGCCAGCAGCTTAGATAGCACCGTCAAAGGCTACACCTTC.